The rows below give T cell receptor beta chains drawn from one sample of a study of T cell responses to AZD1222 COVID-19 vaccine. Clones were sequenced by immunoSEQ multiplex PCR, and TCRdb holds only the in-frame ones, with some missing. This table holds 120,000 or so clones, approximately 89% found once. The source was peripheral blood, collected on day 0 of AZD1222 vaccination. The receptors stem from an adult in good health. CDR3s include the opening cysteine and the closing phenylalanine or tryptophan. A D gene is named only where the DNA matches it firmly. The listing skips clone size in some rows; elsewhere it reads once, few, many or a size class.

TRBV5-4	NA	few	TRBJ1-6	TGTGCCAGCAGCCGAAGGGGGGGCGCCTATAATTCACCCCTCCACTTT	CASSRRGGAYNSPLHF
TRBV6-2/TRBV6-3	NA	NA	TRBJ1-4	TGTGCCAGCAGTACCCGGGACCTTAATGAAAAACTGTTTTTT	CASSTRDLNEKLFF
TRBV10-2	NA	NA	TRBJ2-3	TGCGCCAGCAGGCTCGGGTGGGCAGATACGCAGTATTTT	CASRLGWADTQYF
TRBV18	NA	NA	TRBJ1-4	TGTGCCAGCTCACATAACCCCTTACAGCTTATCCCGGAAAAACTGTTTTTT	CASSHNPLQLIPEKLFF
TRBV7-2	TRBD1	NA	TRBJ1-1	TGTGCCAGCAGCTCGGCACCGGGACAGGGGGATCGAGCTTTCTTT	CASSSAPGQGDRAFF
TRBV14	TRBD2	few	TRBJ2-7	TGTGCCAGCAGCCAAGATCGGATGCGGGGGGGTACCTACGAGCAGTACTTC	CASSQDRMRGGTYEQYF
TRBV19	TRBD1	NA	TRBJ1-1	TGTGCCAGTAGTGATCGGACAGGGGGCGCGTCTGAAGCTTTCTTT	CASSDRTGGASEAFF
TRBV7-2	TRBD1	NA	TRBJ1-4	TGTGCCAGCAGCTTCGGGACAGACAATGAAAAACTGTTTTTT	CASSFGTDNEKLFF
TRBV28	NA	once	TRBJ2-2	TGTGCCAGCAGCTCCGGGGCGCCCGGGGAGCTGTTTTTT	CASSSGAPGELFF
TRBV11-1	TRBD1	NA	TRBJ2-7	TGTGCCAGCAGCCCACGACAGGGGACCTACGAGCAGTACTTC	CASSPRQGTYEQYF
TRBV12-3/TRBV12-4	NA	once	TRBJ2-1	TGTGCCAGCAGTTTTTCGGAGCGTGTCGTGCAGTTCTTC	CASSFSERVVQFF
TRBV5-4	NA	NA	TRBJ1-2	TGTGCCAGCAGCTTGGATTTGGAAGGGCTTTATGGCTACACCTTC	CASSLDLEGLYGYTF
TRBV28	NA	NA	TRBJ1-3	TGTGCCAGCAGTGTCGCCACGGGACGCGGGGACTCTGGAAACACCATATATTTT	CASSVATGRGDSGNTIYF
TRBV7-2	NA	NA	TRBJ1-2	TGTGCCAGCAGCTTAGAGACCCAAAACTATGGCTACACCTTC	CASSLETQNYGYTF
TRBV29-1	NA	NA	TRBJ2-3	TGCAGCGTTGATCTGGGAACAGATACGCAGTATTTT	CSVDLGTDTQYF
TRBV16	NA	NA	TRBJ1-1	TGTGCCAGCAGCCAAGCTCCGGGACACCTCGAAGCTTTCTTT	CASSQAPGHLEAFF
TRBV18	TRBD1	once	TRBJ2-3	TGTGCCAGCTCACAATCGAGGACAGGGACTACAGATACGCAGTATTTT	CASSQSRTGTTDTQYF
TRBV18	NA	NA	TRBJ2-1	TGTGCCAGCTCACCCCAGGGGGGACCAGGTGAGCAGTTCTTC	CASSPQGGPGEQFF
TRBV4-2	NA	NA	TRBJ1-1	TGTGCCAGCAGCCAAGACTCGTGGCTTGGAGCTTTCTTT	CASSQDSWLGAFF
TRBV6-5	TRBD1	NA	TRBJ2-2	TGTGCCACCACTCCTCAAGGGGGCATGTCCGGGGAGCTGTTTTTT	CATTPQGGMSGELFF
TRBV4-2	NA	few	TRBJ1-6	TGTGCCAGCAGCCAAGGGCGGGAGAGGGGTAATTCACCCCTCCACTTT	CASSQGRERGNSPLHF
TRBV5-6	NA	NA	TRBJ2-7	TGTGCCAGCAGCTTGGTGGTTGGGTACGAGCAGTACTTC	CASSLVVGYEQYF
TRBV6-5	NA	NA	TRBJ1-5	TGTGCCAGCAGTTACTTGGGACAGCCCCAGCATTTT	CASSYLGQPQHF
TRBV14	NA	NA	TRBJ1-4	TGTGCCAGCAGCCAAAGGACAGACACGAATGAAAAACTGTTTTTT	CASSQRTDTNEKLFF
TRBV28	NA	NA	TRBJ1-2	TGTGCCAGCAGTCCGGACAGCTATGGCTACACCTTC	CASSPDSYGYTF
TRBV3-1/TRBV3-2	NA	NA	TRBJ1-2	TGTGCCAGCAGCCAGGGTTATGGCTACACCTTC	CASSQGYGYTF
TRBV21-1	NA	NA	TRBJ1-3	TGTGCCAGCTGCCTTTCAGGCCTGGGGGTCGACACCATATATTTT	CASCLSGLGVDTIYF
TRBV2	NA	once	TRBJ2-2	TGTGCCAGCAGTGGGGGCGGGGAGCTGTTTTTT	CASSGGGELFF
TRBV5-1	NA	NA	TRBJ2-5	TGCGCCAGCAGCTTGACAGGGGAGGGAGAGACCCAGTACTTC	CASSLTGEGETQYF
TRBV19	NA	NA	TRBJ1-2	TGTGCCAGTAGACTGGCAGGACTATCCCCCTCCTATGGCTACACCTTC	CASRLAGLSPSYGYTF
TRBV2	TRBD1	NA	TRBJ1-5	TGTGCCAGCAGCCTGGACAGGGGCAATCAGCCCCAGCATTTT	CASSLDRGNQPQHF
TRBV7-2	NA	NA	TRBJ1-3	TGTGCCAGCAGTTTCGATCAGGGTCGACCCCGAAACACCATATATTTT	CASSFDQGRPRNTIYF
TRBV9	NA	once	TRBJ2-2	TGTGCCAGCAGCGTGCCCGGGGCCAGGGAGCTGTTTTTT	CASSVPGARELFF
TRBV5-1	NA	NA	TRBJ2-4	TGCGCCAGCAGCTTGGATGTCGGCAGGGTCGACATTCAGTACTTC	CASSLDVGRVDIQYF
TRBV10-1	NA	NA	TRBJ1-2	TGCGCCAGCAGTGAGAGCCAGACCTTTGGCTACACCTTC	CASSESQTFGYTF
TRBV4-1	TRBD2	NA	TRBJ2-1	TGCGCCAGCAGCCAAGATAGGGGACAGCGGGGGGTCTTC	CASSQDRGQRGVF
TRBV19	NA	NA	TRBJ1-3	TGTGCCAGTAGTTCCGGGTTGGGGCTCACCATATATTTT	CASSSGLGLTIYF
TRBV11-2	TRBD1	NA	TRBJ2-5	TGTGCCAGCAGCCTCCAGGGGACAGGGTTTGGCGCCCAGTACTTC	CASSLQGTGFGAQYF
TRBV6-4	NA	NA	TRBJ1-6	TGTGCCAGCGATATTCCTTCGGGGGCGCCGGATTCACCCCTCCACTTT	CASDIPSGAPDSPLHF
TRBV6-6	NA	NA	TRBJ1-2	TGTGCCAGCAGGGCTGGGGGTAACTATGGCTACACCTTC	CASRAGGNYGYTF
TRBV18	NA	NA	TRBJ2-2	TGTGCCAGCGCCCCAGGGACTCGCGACACCGGGGAGCTGTTTTTT	CASAPGTRDTGELFF
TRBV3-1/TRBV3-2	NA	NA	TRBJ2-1	TGTGCCAGCAGCCAAGACGCTAGCGTAACCTACAATGAGCAGTTCTTC	CASSQDASVTYNEQFF
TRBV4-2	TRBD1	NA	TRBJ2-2	TGTGCCAGCAGCCAAGGGCCGCCGGGACAGGGGTATGGCACCGGGGAGCTGTTTTTT	CASSQGPPGQGYGTGELFF
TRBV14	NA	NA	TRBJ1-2	TGTGCCAGCAGCCAAGACTGGAGGGCATCTTTCTATGGCTACACCTTC	CASSQDWRASFYGYTF
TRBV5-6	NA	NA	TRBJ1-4	TGTGCCAGCAGCTTGGGCCAGTTTTCAACTAATGAAAAACTGTTTTTT	CASSLGQFSTNEKLFF
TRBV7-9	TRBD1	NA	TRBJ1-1	TGTGCCAGCAGCTCCCAGGGACAGGAGAACACTGAAGCTTTCTTT	CASSSQGQENTEAFF
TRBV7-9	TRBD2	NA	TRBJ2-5	TGTGCCAGCAGCTTAGGACTAGCGGGGGGGCCGTTCGCCGAGACCCAGTACTTC	CASSLGLAGGPFAETQYF
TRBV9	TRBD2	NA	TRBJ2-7	TGTGCCAGCAGCGGACCTAGCGGGGGCGACGAGCAGTACTTC	CASSGPSGGDEQYF
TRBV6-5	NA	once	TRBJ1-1	TGTGCCAGCAGTTACTCGAGCACTGAAGCTTTCTTT	CASSYSSTEAFF
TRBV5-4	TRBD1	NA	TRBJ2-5	TGTGCCAGCAGCGCCGACAGGGGGGGGCAGACCCAGTACTTC	CASSADRGGQTQYF